The entry below describes one T cell receptor beta chain. This entry belongs to a study of tumor-infiltrating lymphocytes in localized non-small cell lung cancer. Germline V gives CDR1 SGHRS, CDR2 YFSETQ. The CDR3 spans 13 residues. The ends were cut back, 4 bases at V and 1 base at J, with 8 bases in the middle. Sequencing was performed with immunoSEQ multiplex PCR; in TCRdb, only in-frame clones are kept and a portion is missing. The sample shows 9,500 to 15,000 clones, about 85% of them seen only once. The sequence derives from a human donor with non-small cell lung cancer. The chain links TRBV5-1 to TRBJ1-2; D not resolved. The specimen sequenced was lung tumor tissue. CDR3 coding DNA: TGCGCCAGCAGCCCGGACGTTAACTATGGCTACACCTTC. Protein: CASSPDVNYGYTF.